This TCR beta chain was obtained from a study of OX40 agonist ivuxolimab in advanced cancers. In the study overall: Partial responses occurred in Three dose-escalation patients, one with hepatocellular carcinoma and two with cutaneous melanoma. Study-wide points: People who partly responded at 0.1-3.0 mg/kg had some of the least clonal expansion seen. Blood T cells, both CD4+ and CD8+, expanded clonally by week 6 at 0.1 to 3.0 mg/kg.

This table comes from immunoSEQ multiplex PCR, and its TCRdb copy is limited to in-frame clones, with some not included. The sample carries approximately 70,000 clones, over 80% recorded once. A remark on this clone: The target antigen is unknown.

Germline values: CDR1 PRHDT, CDR2 FYEKMQ (reference sequence). V gave up 2 bases and J gave up 0 bases, with 14 bases separating them. This CDR3 has 16 amino acids. The chain is built from TRBV13 and TRBJ2-7; perhaps TRBD1 as D (5 bases). Sequencing used CD4+ or CD8+ T cells sorted from blood, obtained in a trial of the OX40 agonist ivuxolimab. The TCR sequence derives from an adult with an advanced solid tumor such as melanoma, head and neck, liver or kidney cancer. The DNA for the CDR3 is TGTGCCAGCAGCTTACAACGGGCCCAGGGCTCCTACGAGCAGTACTTC. It is translated as CASSLQRAQGSYEQYF.